This T cell receptor beta chain was identified during a study of identical twins. The donor group consisted entirely of healthy Caucasians. TCRdb re-called the 5' RACE reads with MiXCR, one entry per CDR3 protein. The sample shows 700,000 or so distinct CDR3 sequences, about 20% of them seen only once. This CDR3 contains 14 residues. Trimming pared 2 bases from V and 4 bases from J, leaving 12 bases between. Germline V lookup: CDR1 LGHDT, CDR2 YNNKEL (reference sequence). These data were likewise used in another study, on T cells expressing NK-cell markers. That paper states: Expanded clones of NKG2C+ T cells had an unclear HCMV specificity.

J is TRBJ2-7 and V is TRBV3-1, with D perhaps matching TRBD1 (6 bases). This TCR was recovered from a woman between 18 and 30 years old in good health. The sequenced material came from PBMCs. CDR3 region: CASSQKGVRYEQYF. The CDR3, as DNA: TGTGCCAGCAGCCAAAAGGGGGTTCGGTACGAGCAGTACTTC.